This is a list of T cell receptor beta chains from one sample in a study of T cell repertoires in cytomegalovirus infection. In TCRdb, the reads were re-called with MiXCR into one record per CDR3 protein. Among just under 550,000 distinct CDR3 sequences, approximately 25% were seen once, and the ten largest hold roughly 13%. The sequenced material came from PBMCs. The receptors stem from a human donor in good health (CMV status not recorded). Some clones in this sample may be carry-over from other donors' samples. The CDR3 runs from the conserved cysteine through the conserved F or W. Fields, in order: V gene, D gene, CDR3 protein. A D gene is named only where the DNA matches it firmly.

v_call: TRBV11-2; d_call: TRBD2; cdr3_aa: CASSLQAGLAGVYEQYF
v_call: TRBV7-6; d_call: -; cdr3_aa: CASSLAGKANYGYTF
v_call: TRBV12-3/TRBV12-4; d_call: TRBD2; cdr3_aa: CASSSSGGRNEQFF
v_call: TRBV18; d_call: -; cdr3_aa: CASSPKGAGELFF
v_call: TRBV11-3; d_call: -; cdr3_aa: CASSSPWGARETQYF
v_call: TRBV6-5; d_call: TRBD2; cdr3_aa: CASSSFRGRALEQFF
v_call: TRBV19; d_call: TRBD1; cdr3_aa: CATGTGAGYTF
v_call: TRBV28; d_call: TRBD1; cdr3_aa: CASSLGQTEQYF
v_call: TRBV3-1; d_call: -; cdr3_aa: CASTSYRTGNTEAFF
v_call: TRBV7-9; d_call: -; cdr3_aa: CASSSPNYNQPQHF
v_call: TRBV6-6; d_call: TRBD1; cdr3_aa: CASRPDRGRGGYTF
v_call: TRBV12-3/TRBV12-4; d_call: TRBD1; cdr3_aa: CASRQRQGTYGYTF
v_call: TRBV7-6; d_call: -; cdr3_aa: CASSRTQEPPLHF
v_call: TRBV11-2; d_call: -; cdr3_aa: CASSLDAGFIYGYTF
v_call: TRBV12-3/TRBV12-4; d_call: -; cdr3_aa: CASSFGRNGYTF
v_call: TRBV6-6; d_call: TRBD2; cdr3_aa: CASSYSRLATGELFF
v_call: TRBV18; d_call: TRBD2; cdr3_aa: CASSRREAPYEQYF
v_call: TRBV10-3; d_call: -; cdr3_aa: CAISTGREDSPLHF
v_call: TRBV6-1; d_call: TRBD1; cdr3_aa: CASRPTGAVNQPQHF
v_call: TRBV20-1; d_call: TRBD1; cdr3_aa: CSASDYGTVNTEAFF
v_call: TRBV7-2; d_call: -; cdr3_aa: CASSLAMRFNEKLFF
v_call: TRBV6-5; d_call: TRBD2; cdr3_aa: CASSYSSGSGYEQYF
v_call: TRBV12-3/TRBV12-4; d_call: -; cdr3_aa: CASSPGSRRGAENEQFF
v_call: TRBV28; d_call: -; cdr3_aa: CAAGEGGYTF
v_call: TRBV20-1; d_call: -; cdr3_aa: CSAEMAAGANVLTF
v_call: TRBV7-6; d_call: -; cdr3_aa: CASSTLVGETQYF
v_call: TRBV20-1; d_call: TRBD1; cdr3_aa: CSARQARGYPYGYTF
v_call: TRBV4-2; d_call: -; cdr3_aa: CASSQSWAGYSNQPQHF
v_call: TRBV24-1; d_call: -; cdr3_aa: CATSDLNFYGYTF
v_call: TRBV28; d_call: -; cdr3_aa: CASSPTRRVGYGYTF
v_call: TRBV12-3/TRBV12-4; d_call: -; cdr3_aa: CASSLSLFQPQHF
v_call: TRBV7-9; d_call: -; cdr3_aa: CASSYPGGGNTEAFF
v_call: TRBV6-6; d_call: TRBD1; cdr3_aa: CASKKTDRDLYGYTF
v_call: TRBV28; d_call: TRBD2; cdr3_aa: CASSYLPGLAGGPYEQYF
v_call: TRBV5-1; d_call: TRBD2; cdr3_aa: CATAPSGSYNEQFF
v_call: TRBV14; d_call: -; cdr3_aa: CASSYDYNSPLHF
v_call: TRBV7-2; d_call: TRBD2; cdr3_aa: CASSLGLAGTDEQFF
v_call: TRBV19; d_call: -; cdr3_aa: CASSSGANTEAFF
v_call: TRBV19; d_call: -; cdr3_aa: CATTRQGPYNEQFF
v_call: TRBV7-2; d_call: -; cdr3_aa: CASSLDPEETQYF
v_call: TRBV28; d_call: TRBD2; cdr3_aa: CASSLLTSNYEQYF
v_call: TRBV7-9; d_call: -; cdr3_aa: CASSWSGASTDTQYF
v_call: TRBV6-6; d_call: -; cdr3_aa: CASKVSVSQETQYF
v_call: TRBV14; d_call: TRBD2; cdr3_aa: CASSQRASGIETQYF
v_call: TRBV4-3; d_call: -; cdr3_aa: CASSRGGVLTDEQFF
v_call: TRBV24-1; d_call: -; cdr3_aa: CATSDFPTIAGHGSYEQYF
v_call: TRBV5-4; d_call: -; cdr3_aa: CASSHNRVNEQFF
v_call: TRBV6-2/TRBV6-3; d_call: TRBD1; cdr3_aa: CASSYSKQGASNQPQHF
v_call: TRBV6-4; d_call: -; cdr3_aa: CASSPDSRAGANVLTF
v_call: TRBV3-1; d_call: TRBD1; cdr3_aa: CASRTGQGASDTQYF
v_call: TRBV28; d_call: -; cdr3_aa: CASSFSGGRTTGTQYF
v_call: TRBV12-3/TRBV12-4; d_call: -; cdr3_aa: CASSHGYEQYF
v_call: TRBV4-1; d_call: TRBD1; cdr3_aa: CASSPVGQDNEKLFF
v_call: TRBV7-2; d_call: -; cdr3_aa: CASSQGEKEQFF